This passage covers 22 T cell receptor beta chains from one sample sequenced in a study of blood T cell repertoires in COVID-19. The method was immunoSEQ multiplex PCR; TCRdb's version includes in-frame clones alone and lacks a portion of them. Among around 130,000 clones listed, around 85% were seen once. Sample: peripheral blood. The receptors come from a man in his sixties with acute or convalescent COVID-19.

The rearrangement joins TRBV7-6 to TRBJ2-5, with 11 bases aligning to TRBD2. Looked up from germline, CDR1 is SGHVS and CDR2 is FNYEAQ. There are 16 residues in the CDR3. Trimming took 1 base from V and 5 from J; bases not matched to a gene: 6. The CDR3, as DNA: TGTGCCAGCAGCTTAGGGCTAGCGGGAGGAGGGGAGACCCAGTACTTC. Its protein product is CASSLGLAGGGETQYF.

The CDR3 DNA reads as TGTGCCAGCAGCTTAGAGGCTAGCGGGAGTTACGAGCAGTACTTC. This translates into CASSLEASGSYEQYF. The gene calls are TRBV7-6 and TRBJ2-7; 10 bases match TRBD2. The trim removed 1 base at V and 4 bases at J, leaving 4 bases unmatched. Looked up from germline, CDR1 is SGHVS and CDR2 is FNYEAQ. The CDR3 contains 15 residues.

The chain recombines TRBV18 with TRBJ1-3; TRBD1 aligns across 7 bases. J was trimmed by 0 bases and V by 3 bases; bases with no gene match: 8. There are 17 residues in the CDR3. Germline lookup yields CDR1 KGHSH and CDR2 LQKENI. This CDR3 reads CASSPLNTGASGNTIYF. For the CDR3, the DNA is TGTGCCAGCTCACCCCTAAATACAGGGGCCTCTGGAAACACCATATATTTT.

The CDR3 DNA reads as TGCGCCAGCAAGTACGATGCGGGCGAGACAGATACGCAGTATTTT. Translated, it gives CASKYDAGETDTQYF. The J gene is TRBJ2-3, the V gene TRBV5-1; possibly TRBD2 for D (5 bases). Trimming removed 6 bases at V and 3 bases at J, with 17 bases between. Germline values: CDR1 SGHRS, CDR2 YFSETQ. This CDR3 has 15 amino acids.

The V gene is TRBV19, the J gene TRBJ1-1; tentatively, D is TRBD1 (6 bases). V lost 6 bases to trimming and J lost 0 bases, with 14 bases between them. The CDR3 extends over 15 amino acids. Germline V lookup: CDR1 LNHDA, CDR2 SQIVND (reference sequence). This chain's CDR3 is CASRYRENMNTEAFF. The CDR3 nucleotides read TGTGCCAGTAGATACAGGGAAAACATGAACACTGAAGCTTTCTTT.

J is TRBJ2-3 and V is TRBV5-1, with D maybe TRBD2 (5 bases). This CDR3 is 13 amino acids long. The V gene's germline CDR1 is SGHRS and CDR2 YFSETQ. The V gene lost 4 bases and the J gene lost 4 bases, with 10 bases spanning the gap. Here the CDR3 reads CASSEGRADTQYF. The DNA for the CDR3 is TGCGCCAGCAGCGAGGGTCGCGCAGATACGCAGTATTTT.

The CDR3 protein is CASSERGGTGELFF. The CDR3 nucleotides read TGTGCCAGCAGCGAAAGGGGAGGGACCGGGGAGCTGTTTTTT. This chain connects TRBV9 to TRBJ2-2; the match to TRBD2 covers 7 bases. The junction had 4 bases not matched to a gene; V was cut back by 3 bases and J by 5 bases. The CDR3 is 14 residues long. Germline assignment: CDR1 SGDLS and CDR2 YYNGEE.

This chain links TRBV27 with TRBJ2-7; maybe TRBD1 (6 bases). V lost 5 bases and J 1 base, leaving 12 bases between the germline ends. This CDR3 has 14 amino acids. The germline gives CDR1 MNHEY, CDR2 SMNVEV (reference sequence). This CDR3 is CASSPYTGSYEQYF. DNA for the CDR3: TGTGCCAGCAGTCCATATACAGGGTCCTACGAGCAGTACTTC.

The chain has TRBV11-2 and TRBJ2-1, with TRBD2 matching over 9 bases. J was trimmed by 6 bases and V by 5 bases; bases with no gene match: 2. Germline V gives CDR1 SGHAT, CDR2 FQNNGV. The CDR3 covers 13 residues. CDR3 DNA: TGTGCCAGCAGCATACTAGCGGGCAATGAGCAGTTCTTC. Protein: CASSILAGNEQFF.

The chain joins TRBV28 to TRBJ1-2, with D hard to call. Per germline, CDR1 MDHEN and CDR2 SYDVKM. There are 15 residues in the CDR3. The V end was cut by 5 bases, the J end by 2 bases, with 15 bases between. CDR3 amino acids: CASSPLPTSNYGYTF. The CDR3 DNA follows: TGTGCCAGCAGTCCTCTCCCAACATCCAACTATGGCTACACCTTC.

The rearrangement uses TRBV7-2 and TRBJ2-5; D is unresolved. Trimming shortened V by 3 bases and J by 1 base, and 6 bases separated the two germline ends. The CDR3 is made up of 13 amino acids. The V gene's germline CDR1 is SGHTA and CDR2 FQGNSA. CDR3 sequence (DNA): TGTGCCAGCAGCTTTTACAGCCAAGAGACCCAGTACTTC. Its protein is CASSFYSQETQYF.

V is TRBV2 and J is TRBJ1-4; TRBD1 matches at 7 bases. V gave up 10 bases and J gave up 7 bases; unmatched junction bases: 9. CDR1 and CDR2 from the germline V gene are SNHLY and FYNNEI. There are 13 residues in the CDR3. DNA of the CDR3: TGTGCCACCAACAGGGGCGCGAGTGAAAAACTGTTTTTT. Its protein is CATNRGASEKLFF.

This chain connects TRBV30 to TRBJ1-2; D is perhaps TRBD1 (6 bases). With 2 bases removed from V and 3 bases from J, the gap between germline ends came to 10 bases. CDR1 is GTSNPN and CDR2 is SVGIG in the germline V gene (reference sequence). The CDR3 is 13 residues long. The CDR3 DNA is TGTGCCTGGAGTACAGGGTCGGACTATGGCTACACCTTC. Its translation: CAWSTGSDYGYTF.

J is TRBJ2-7 and V is TRBV19; TRBD2 matches 7 bases. V was clipped by 5 bases and J by 6 bases; unmatched bases: 4. Germline V gene lookup returns CDR1 LNHDA and CDR2 SQIVND (reference sequence). The CDR3 runs to 12 residues. The CDR3 nucleotides read TGTGCCAGTAGTGGGAGGGCCGGCGAGCAGTACTTC. Translation gives CASSGRAGEQYF.

The chain has TRBV7-2 and TRBJ2-2; no firm D call. Germline CDR1 is SGHTA and CDR2 is FQGNSA. Trimming cost V 1 base and J 1 base, with 7 bases left between them. The CDR3 length is 15 residues. CDR3 in DNA: TGTGCCAGCAGCTTAGTCTCACTGAACACCGGGGAGCTGTTTTTT. The encoded protein is CASSLVSLNTGELFF.

V gene TRBV7-2 combines with J gene TRBJ2-3; the match to TRBD2 covers 9 bases. The CDR3 contains 17 residues. CDR1 SGHTA and CDR2 FQGNSA come from the germline V gene. The V gene end was trimmed by 1 base and the J gene end by 0 bases; junction bases not matched to a gene: 5. The CDR3 DNA sequence: TGTGCCAGCAGCTTAGTCGGGACTAGCCTTAGCACAGATACGCAGTATTTT. Its protein product is CASSLVGTSLSTDTQYF.

CDR3 DNA: TGCGCCAGCGGAGCAGGGGCTGGGGCCAACGTCCTGACTTTC. Protein product: CASGAGAGANVLTF. The chain is built from TRBV5-1 and TRBJ2-6; D may be TRBD1 (6 bases). The CDR3 contains 14 residues. CDR1 SGHRS and CDR2 YFSETQ come from the germline V gene. With 7 bases removed from V and 2 bases from J, the gap between germline ends came to 10 bases.

The chain is built from TRBV6-5 and TRBJ2-7; TRBD2 matches 10 bases. J was trimmed by 4 bases and V by 4 bases; bases with no gene match: 7. The CDR3 covers 15 residues. Germline CDR1 is MNHEY and CDR2 is SVGAGI. In DNA, the CDR3 is TGTGCCAGCAGTTCCCCCTCTAGCGGGGGTTACGAGCAGTACTTC. Its translation is CASSSPSSGGYEQYF.

This clone appeared a single time. V gene TRBV6-2 or TRBV6-3 combines with J gene TRBJ2-5; the D gene is possibly TRBD1 (6 bases). The V gene's germline CDR1 is MNHEY and CDR2 SVGEGT. Trimming removed 5 bases from V and 1 base from J, with 11 bases in between. The CDR3 runs 14 residues. CDR3 amino acids: CASSRQEFQETQYF. The CDR3 bases are TGTGCCAGCAGTCGACAGGAGTTCCAAGAGACCCAGTACTTC.

The genes are TRBV7-9 and TRBJ2-3; 12 nucleotides agree with TRBD2. Losses at the gene ends were 5 bases for V and 0 bases for J; bases not matched to a gene: 12. CDR3 length equals 19 residues. CDR1 is SEHNR and CDR2 is FQNEAQ in the germline V gene (reference sequence). As DNA, the CDR3 is TGTGCCAGCAGCCCCTCGGTGCTAGCGGGAGGGCTTAGCACAGATACGCAGTATTTT. It specifies CASSPSVLAGGLSTDTQYF.

The rearrangement links TRBV21-1 to TRBJ2-1; whether TRBD2, the table's D call, matches the DNA was not checked. TRBV21-1 is annotated as a pseudogene. The CDR3 totals 21 residues. CDR3 in DNA: TGTGCCCCCGAGGGGAGAACCTGGAATAGAGCGGGAGGGGTTACCTACAATGAGCAGTTCTTC. Translated, it gives CAPEGRTWNRAGGVTYNEQFF.

V is TRBV27 and J is TRBJ2-3, with 8 positions matching TRBD2. CDR3 length equals 14 residues. Germline V gives CDR1 MNHEY, CDR2 SMNVEV (reference sequence). V shed 5 bases and J 6 bases; nucleotides not matched to a gene: 7. The CDR3 protein is CASSPSGRWDTQYF. As DNA, the CDR3 is TGTGCCAGCAGTCCCAGCGGGAGATGGGATACGCAGTATTTT.